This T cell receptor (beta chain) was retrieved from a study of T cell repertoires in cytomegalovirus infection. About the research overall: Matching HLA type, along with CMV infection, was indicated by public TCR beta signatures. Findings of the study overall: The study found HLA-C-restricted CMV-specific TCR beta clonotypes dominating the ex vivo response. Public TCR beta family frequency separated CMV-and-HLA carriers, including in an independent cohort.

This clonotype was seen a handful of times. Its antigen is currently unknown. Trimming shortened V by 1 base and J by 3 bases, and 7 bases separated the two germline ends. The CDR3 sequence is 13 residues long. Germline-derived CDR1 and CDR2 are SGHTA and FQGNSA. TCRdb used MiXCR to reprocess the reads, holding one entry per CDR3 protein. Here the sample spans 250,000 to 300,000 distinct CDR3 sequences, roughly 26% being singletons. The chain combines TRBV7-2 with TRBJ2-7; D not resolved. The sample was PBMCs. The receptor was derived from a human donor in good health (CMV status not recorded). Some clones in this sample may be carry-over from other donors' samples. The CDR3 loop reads CASSLEKFYEQYF. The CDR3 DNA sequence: TGTGCCAGCAGCTTAGAGAAGTTCTACGAGCAGTACTTC.